Following are 14 T cell receptor beta chains from one sample sequenced in a study of a mutant IDH1 vaccine in newly diagnosed glioma. Profiled with immunoSEQ multiplex PCR; TCRdb holds only in-frame clones, not every one. Of approximately 92,000 clones in the sample, over 75% were seen once. Time point of the sample: baseline, week 1 (first vaccination visit). Treatment noted: pre-vaccination baseline after standard-of-care therapy. The specimen was PBMCs, collected from a glioma patient treated with radiotherapy, temozolomide or both. These receptors were obtained from a man aged 40-50 years with glioma.

This clone showed up just once. The chain is built from TRBV5-4 and TRBJ1-4, with 8 bases identical to TRBD1. The J segment lost 5 bases and the V segment lost 0 bases, leaving 3 bases of the junction unmatched. The CDR3 has 15 residues. Germline V gene data show CDR1 as SGHNT and CDR2 as YYREEE (reference sequence). CDR3: CASSLGRDRNEKLFF. The CDR3 nucleotides are TGTGCCAGCAGCTTGGGTCGGGACAGGAATGAAAAACTGTTTTTT.

The V call is TRBV7-2, the J call TRBJ2-2; D unresolved. V was trimmed by 4 bases and J by 2 bases, leaving 23 bases between them. This CDR3 has 19 residues. The germline gives CDR1 SGHTA, CDR2 FQGNSA. The CDR3 sequence is CASSYFLLLKGLNTGELFF. The CDR3 DNA sequence: TGTGCCAGCAGCTATTTCCTCCTCCTCAAAGGTTTAAACACCGGGGAGCTGTTTTTT.

This rearrangement joins TRBV30 to TRBJ1-2; D unresolved. CDR1 GTSNPN and CDR2 SVGIG come from the germline V gene (reference sequence). This CDR3 spans 13 amino acids. The V gene lost 7 bases and the J gene lost 4 bases, with 16 bases spanning the gap. CDR3 nucleotides: TGTGCCTTTCCAGGCGTGGGAACCTATGGCTACACCTTC. This sequence encodes CAFPGVGTYGYTF.

The chain is built from TRBV5-1 and TRBJ1-2; D unclear. V was shortened by 0 bases and J by 2 bases, with 11 bases between the two germline ends. This CDR3 region has 15 residues. Germline-derived CDR1 and CDR2 are SGHRS and YFSETQ. The CDR3 DNA is TGCGCCAGCAGCTTGGCCTGGGGAGGGAACTATGGCTACACCTTC. It yields the protein CASSLAWGGNYGYTF.

V is TRBV5-4 and J is TRBJ1-2; 10 bases are shared with TRBD1. This CDR3 contains 15 residues. Trimming took 4 bases from V and 1 from J; bases not matched to a gene: 4. Germline-derived CDR1 and CDR2 are SGHNT and YYREEE (reference sequence). CDR3 DNA sequence: TGTGCCAGCAGCGCATGGACAGGGGGTAACTATGGCTACACCTTC. This gives the protein CASSAWTGGNYGYTF.

The V and J genes are TRBV7-9 and TRBJ2-6; D uncertain. V was shortened by 5 bases and J by 2 bases, with 10 bases between the two germline ends. Germline V lookup: CDR1 SEHNR, CDR2 FQNEAQ (reference sequence). The length of the CDR3 is 15 residues. In DNA form, the CDR3 reads TGTGCCAGCAGCGACATCACAACTGGGGCCAACGTCCTGACTTTC. It encodes CASSDITTGANVLTF.

This clone has only one observation. The chain couples TRBV4-3 to TRBJ1-3; TRBD1 matches 9 bases. Trimming at V came to 5 bases and at J to 5 bases, leaving 7 bases not matched to a gene. The CDR3 covers 15 residues. Germline CDR1 and CDR2: LGHNA and YSLEER. CDR3 residues: CASSSRTGDRNTIYF. CDR3 bases: TGCGCCAGCAGCTCAAGGACAGGGGATAGAAACACCATATATTTT.

The chain joins TRBV6-1 to TRBJ1-3; no clear D gene. The V end lost 3 bases, the J end lost 3 bases, and 15 bases lay between the germline ends. The CDR3 spans 16 residues. In germline, CDR1 is MNHNS, CDR2 SASEGT. The CDR3, as DNA: TGTGCCAGCAGTGATTCGCGGGCCTGGTTTGGAAACACCATATATTTT. Residues: CASSDSRAWFGNTIYF.

The V call is TRBV14, the J call TRBJ2-2; 10 positions agree with TRBD1. V lost 4 bases to trimming and J lost 4 bases; unmatched junction nucleotides: 6. This CDR3 has 16 residues. In germline, CDR1 is SGHDN, CDR2 FVKESK. The CDR3 nucleotides are TGTGCCAGCAGCCCCGACAGGGGGCGCCGCACCGGGGAGCTGTTTTTT. This gives the protein CASSPDRGRRTGELFF.

CDR3 bases: TGTGCCTGGAGTGTGGGCGTCACAGATACGCAGTATTTT. This translates into CAWSVGVTDTQYF. This chain uses TRBV30 with TRBJ2-3, with D uncertain. Germline values: CDR1 GTSNPN, CDR2 SVGIG (reference sequence). This CDR3 region has 13 residues. Trimming pared 0 bases from V and 2 bases from J, leaving 6 bases between.

V and J are TRBV30 and TRBJ1-1; D may be TRBD1 (5 bases). Trimming took 4 bases from V and 3 from J, leaving 15 bases between them. Germline CDR1 reads GTSNPN; CDR2 reads SVGIG (reference sequence). The CDR3 contains 14 residues. The CDR3 region has the DNA TGTGCCTGGACGGGACGGGGAGGGTACACTGAAGCTTTCTTT. Translated: CAWTGRGGYTEAFF.

This CDR3 is CASSKAKQVYGYTF. The CDR3 DNA reads TGTGCCAGCAGCAAAGCGAAGCAGGTCTATGGCTACACCTTC. This sequence joins TRBV21-1 and TRBJ1-2; TRBD1, the table's D call, was not compared with the DNA. TRBV21-1 is termed a pseudogene. The CDR3 is 14 amino acids.

V is TRBV19 and J is TRBJ2-1, with a weak D call TRBD1 (6 bases). This CDR3 comprises 13 residues. Per the germline V gene, CDR1 is LNHDA and CDR2 is SQIVND (reference sequence). The ends were cut back, 6 bases at V and 10 bases at J, with 16 bases in the middle. In nucleotides, the CDR3 is TGTGCCAGTAGCCTCGGGGACAAGGGCGAGCAGTTCTTC. This translates into CASSLGDKGEQFF.

The CDR3 spells CASSPLGLASRDTQYF. DNA for the CDR3: TGCGCCAGCAGCCCCCTAGGACTAGCGTCACGAGATACGCAGTATTTT. The chain links TRBV4-1 to TRBJ2-3, with TRBD2 matching over 9 bases. Germline CDR1 is MGHRA and CDR2 is YSYEKL. CDR3 length equals 16 residues. With V trimmed by 4 bases and J by 5 bases, 10 bases remained unmatched.